These 29 T cell receptor beta chains share one sample of origin, sequenced in a study of T cell responses to AZD1222 COVID-19 vaccine. Generated by immunoSEQ multiplex PCR, the TCRdb table keeps only in-frame clones and is missing some. The table has more than 20,000 clones, around 90% seen once; the top ten hold 34%. The sequencing used peripheral blood, collected 28 days after the second AZD1222 dose. All receptors derive from an adult who received the AZD1222 COVID-19 vaccine.

The J gene is TRBJ2-7, the V gene TRBV27, with D maybe TRBD1 (5 bases). The germline V and J ends were trimmed by 3 bases and 6 bases, with 12 bases remaining between them. The CDR3 runs 13 residues. CDR1 is MNHEY, CDR2 SMNVEV, per germline (reference sequence). The CDR3: CASSFTGVPEQYF. CDR3 in DNA: TGTGCCAGCAGTTTCACAGGTGTACCCGAGCAGTACTTC.

This clone was counted a single time. The CDR3 loop is CASSSAGGSGANVLTF. The CDR3 coding sequence is TGTGCCAGCAGCTCCGCTGGGGGCTCTGGGGCCAACGTCCTGACTTTC. V is TRBV28 and J is TRBJ2-6; D might be TRBD1 or TRBD2, each matching 5 bases. There are 16 residues in the CDR3. V was cut by 6 bases and J by 0 bases, with 12 bases left in between. Germline V lookup: CDR1 MDHEN, CDR2 SYDVKM.

The rearrangement links TRBV10-3 to TRBJ2-1; 12 bases agree with TRBD2. The CDR3 sequence is 18 residues long. CDR1 and CDR2 (germline): ENHRY, SYGVKD. V was pared by 4 bases and J by 5 bases, with 12 bases of the junction left unmatched. Here the CDR3 reads CAISGPPTSGSPDNEQFF. The DNA of the CDR3 is TGTGCCATCAGTGGCCCCCCGACTAGCGGGAGCCCTGACAATGAGCAGTTCTTC.

V is TRBV10-1 and J is TRBJ2-7, with D possibly TRBD2 on 5 matching bases. The CDR3 is made up of 14 amino acids. The V and J ends lost 6 bases and 2 bases respectively, with 14 bases between them. From germline, CDR1 is WNHNN and CDR2 SYGVQD (reference sequence). The DNA for the CDR3 is TGCGCCAGCAGCCCGAGCGGAACAGCCTACGAGCAGTACTTC. This gives the protein CASSPSGTAYEQYF.

The CDR3 spells CASSQDPGGDTQYF. The CDR3 nucleotides are TGCGCCAGCAGCCAAGACCCGGGGGGAGATACGCAGTATTTT. The gene calls are TRBV4-3 and TRBJ2-3, with 7 bases that match TRBD2. V dropped 0 bases and J dropped 5; count of bases not matched to a gene: 2. CDR3 length: 14 amino acids. Germline lookup yields CDR1 LGHNA and CDR2 YSLEER.

The chain is built from TRBV5-4 and TRBJ2-7, with D possibly being TRBD1 (5 bases). The germline CDR1 and CDR2 sequences are SGHNT and YYREEE (reference sequence). The CDR3 spans 14 residues. V gave up 0 bases and J gave up 0 bases, with 7 bases separating them. The CDR3 sequence: CASSLGGRSYEQYF. In DNA, the CDR3 is TGTGCCAGCAGCTTGGGGGGCCGCTCCTACGAGCAGTACTTC.

V and J are TRBV6-5 and TRBJ1-3; 9 nucleotides agree with TRBD1. This CDR3 is built from 14 residues. Per the germline V gene, CDR1 is MNHEY and CDR2 is SVGAGI. Germline trimming cut 2 bases from V and 8 bases from J; bases unmatched to any gene: 4. CDR3 in amino acids: CASSYGTGIHTIYF. For the CDR3, the DNA is TGTGCCAGCAGTTACGGGACAGGGATACACACCATATATTTT.

This chain uses TRBV5-5 with TRBJ1-3, with TRBD1 as a possible D gene (6 bases). Trimming removed 4 bases from V and 2 bases from J, with 10 bases in between. Germline V lookup: CDR1 SGHKS, CDR2 YYEKEE (reference sequence). The CDR3 is 14 residues long. The CDR3 DNA is TGTGCCAGCAGCGACAGGCGTGCTGGAAACACCATATATTTT. Translating it yields CASSDRRAGNTIYF.

The rearrangement joins TRBV27 to TRBJ1-1; a possible D gene is TRBD1 (6 bases). V was trimmed by 4 bases and J by 11 bases, leaving 17 bases between them. This CDR3 spans 13 amino acids. The germline gives CDR1 MNHEY, CDR2 SMNVEV (reference sequence). CDR3 coding DNA: TGTGCCAGCAGTTCGCAGGGGACTATGTATGCTTTCTTT. Translation: CASSSQGTMYAFF.

The chain uses TRBV6-5 and TRBJ2-1; possible D gene TRBD1, 6 bases. The CDR3 runs 15 residues. Trimming took off 4 bases at V and 9 bases at J, with 19 bases between the two ends. CDR1 is MNHEY and CDR2 is SVGAGI in the germline V gene. The CDR3 loop is CASSFQTGLTSEQFF. The CDR3 DNA follows: TGTGCCAGCAGTTTCCAGACAGGCCTAACGAGTGAGCAGTTCTTC.

This chain connects TRBV4-2 to TRBJ1-5; D gene unclear. This CDR3 region has 15 residues. CDR1 is LGHNA, CDR2 YNFKEQ, per germline. V lost 0 bases to trimming and J lost 0 bases, with 6 bases between them. CDR3 amino acids: CASSQEASSNQPQHF. The CDR3, as DNA: TGTGCCAGCAGCCAAGAAGCTAGTAGCAATCAGCCCCAGCATTTT.

CDR3: CASSWTSGRGEQFF. DNA of the CDR3: TGTGCCAGCAGTTGGACTAGCGGGAGGGGTGAGCAGTTCTTC. The chain employs TRBV6-5 and TRBJ2-1, with 15 bases lining up with TRBD2. Germline V CDR1 and CDR2: MNHEY, SVGAGI. This CDR3 is 14 amino acids long. With 4 bases clipped from V and 9 bases from J, the junction kept 1 base outside the gene matches.

The J gene is TRBJ2-7, the V gene TRBV4-1, with 7 bases identical to TRBD2. Germline lookup yields CDR1 MGHRA and CDR2 YSYEKL. The CDR3 spans 15 residues. V was pared by 2 bases and J by 3 bases, with 7 bases of the junction left unmatched. The CDR3 here is CASSQIAGISYEQYF. As DNA, the CDR3 is TGCGCCAGCAGCCAAATAGCGGGTATAAGCTACGAGCAGTACTTC.

The DNA for the CDR3 is TGTGCCAGCAGTTTAGCGACTAGCAAGGCCGGGGAGCTGTTTTTT. Amino acids: CASSLATSKAGELFF. The chain recombines TRBV28 with TRBJ2-2; 7 nucleotides line up with TRBD2. V dropped 2 bases and J dropped 6; count of bases not matched to a gene: 6. The germline CDR1 and CDR2 sequences are MDHEN and SYDVKM. The CDR3 consists of 15 residues.

The chain couples TRBV29-1 to TRBJ2-3; D gene ambiguous. Germline V lookup: CDR1 SQVTM, CDR2 ANQGSEA. CDR3 size: 13 residues. V lost 1 base to trimming and J lost 2 bases, with 7 bases between them. The CDR3 sequence is CSVEAENTDTQYF. DNA for the CDR3: TGCAGCGTTGAAGCGGAAAACACAGATACGCAGTATTTT.

The rearrangement links TRBV7-2 to TRBJ2-7; D assignment may be TRBD1 or TRBD2 (5 bases each). The germline gives CDR1 SGHTA, CDR2 FQGNSA. Trimming removed 8 bases from V and 2 bases from J, with 13 bases in between. This CDR3 has 13 amino acids. The CDR3 DNA reads TGTGCCAGCCAAGAGGGGCCTACCTACGAGCAGTACTTC. Amino acid sequence: CASQEGPTYEQYF.

The rearrangement joins TRBV6-1 to TRBJ1-6; D unresolved. The germline V and J ends were trimmed by 0 bases and 3 bases, with 9 bases remaining between them. Germline loops: CDR1 MNHNS, CDR2 SASEGT. This CDR3 comprises 16 residues. The CDR3 region is CASSEAQRDYNSPLHF. The CDR3 DNA follows: TGTGCCAGCAGTGAAGCGCAAAGGGACTATAATTCACCCCTCCACTTT.

V usage is TRBV7-8 and J usage is TRBJ2-7; TRBD2 matches 11 bases. V trimming: 5 bases; J trimming: 6 bases; junction bases outside the gene matches: 12. In germline, CDR1 is SGHVS, CDR2 FQNEAQ. The CDR3 totals 16 residues. DNA of the CDR3: TGTGCCAGCAGCGAGGACCCCGGGACTAGCGGTAGCGAGCAGTACTTC. Protein product: CASSEDPGTSGSEQYF.

V is TRBV12-3 or TRBV12-4 and J is TRBJ1-2; no reliable D call. With 8 bases removed from V and 2 bases from J, the gap between germline ends came to 12 bases. There are 13 residues in the CDR3. Here the CDR3 reads CASAREGNYGYTF. The CDR3, as DNA: TGTGCCAGCGCGAGAGAAGGGAACTATGGCTACACCTTC.

This clone has just a few counts. The gene calls are TRBV7-6 and TRBJ1-2; 9 bases agree with TRBD1. V gave up 4 bases and J gave up 6 bases; unmatched junction bases: 9. Germline V gene sequence: CDR1 SGHVS, CDR2 FNYEAQ. The CDR3 is made up of 15 amino acids. The CDR3 coding sequence is TGTGCCAGCAGCTCAATAAATACAGGGGGCGATGGCTACACCTTC. Its translation is CASSSINTGGDGYTF.

This chain joins TRBV10-1 and TRBJ1-4; D remains unclear. Between the trimmed V and J ends, which lost 4 bases and 2 bases, there was a span of 8 bases. CDR3 length equals 14 residues. Germline V gene lookup returns CDR1 WNHNN and CDR2 SYGVQD (reference sequence). Here the CDR3 reads CASSGGATNEKLFF. The CDR3 DNA reads TGCGCCAGCAGTGGGGGAGCGACTAATGAAAAACTGTTTTTT.

The gene calls are TRBV19 and TRBJ2-1; D might be TRBD2 (5 bases). Germline V lookup: CDR1 LNHDA, CDR2 SQIVND (reference sequence). There are 13 residues in the CDR3. With 7 bases removed from V and 4 bases from J, the gap between germline ends came to 11 bases. The CDR3 loop is CASKRVAYNEQFF. DNA of the CDR3: TGTGCCAGTAAAAGGGTAGCGTACAATGAGCAGTTCTTC.

The V and J genes are TRBV7-2 and TRBJ2-5; possibly TRBD2 for D (5 bases). Germline CDR1 reads SGHTA; CDR2 reads FQGNSA. The CDR3 is 16 residues long. Trimming cost V 1 base and J 0 bases, with 12 bases left between them. The CDR3 DNA reads as TGTGCCAGCAGCTTAGTTGGCGGGCAGTACCAAGAGACCCAGTACTTC. Amino acids: CASSLVGGQYQETQYF.

V is TRBV7-2 and J is TRBJ1-1; 8 nucleotides agree with TRBD1. The CDR3 sequence is 14 residues long. The germline CDR1 and CDR2 sequences are SGHTA and FQGNSA. V was clipped by 5 bases and J by 3 bases; unmatched bases: 5. The CDR3 DNA sequence: TGTGCCAGCAGCCCCGACAGGGGCTACACTGAAGCTTTCTTT. Residues: CASSPDRGYTEAFF.

The V gene is TRBV4-3, the J gene TRBJ2-7, with D unresolved. Between the trimmed V and J ends, which lost 0 bases and 2 bases, there was a span of 5 bases. The CDR3 contains 13 residues. Germline assignment: CDR1 LGHNA and CDR2 YSLEER. The CDR3 loop reads CASSQDLTYEQYF. For the CDR3, the DNA is TGCGCCAGCAGCCAAGACCTTACCTACGAGCAGTACTTC.

The chain is built from TRBV2 and TRBJ2-5; D may be TRBD2 (6 bases). CDR3 length: 12 residues. Germline values: CDR1 SNHLY, CDR2 FYNNEI. Trimming removed 11 bases at V and 5 bases at J, with 15 bases between. The CDR3 bases are TGTGCCTACAAAGAAGCGGGCGAGACCCAGTACTTC. Translated: CAYKEAGETQYF.

This chain links TRBV7-2 with TRBJ2-5; 10 nucleotides align to TRBD1. This CDR3 has 16 residues. Germline CDR1 and CDR2: SGHTA and FQGNSA. V shed 1 base and J 5 bases; nucleotides not matched to a gene: 7. The CDR3 region has the DNA TGTGCCAGCAGCTTAGTGGTGACAGGGGGCCGGGAGACCCAGTACTTC. Translation gives CASSLVVTGGRETQYF.

The chain uses TRBV7-2 and TRBJ1-1, with unresolved D. Between the trimmed V and J ends, which lost 1 base and 3 bases, there was a span of 15 bases. The CDR3 runs to 16 residues. CDR1 and CDR2 from the germline V gene are SGHTA and FQGNSA. The CDR3 loop is CASSLGIRRGDTEAFF. The CDR3 DNA reads TGTGCCAGCAGCTTAGGGATCCGGCGCGGGGACACTGAAGCTTTCTTT.

Of note for this clone: One end of the junction fails to match germline, which may point to a read error. The chain uses TRBV6-1 and TRBJ2-7, with 9 bases identical to TRBD2. The CDR3 is 14 residues long. Germline loops: CDR1 MNHNS, CDR2 SASEGT. This chain's CDR3 is CATSELAGIYEQYF. CDR3 DNA: TGTGCCACCAGTGAACTAGCGGGCATCTACGAGCAGTACTTC.